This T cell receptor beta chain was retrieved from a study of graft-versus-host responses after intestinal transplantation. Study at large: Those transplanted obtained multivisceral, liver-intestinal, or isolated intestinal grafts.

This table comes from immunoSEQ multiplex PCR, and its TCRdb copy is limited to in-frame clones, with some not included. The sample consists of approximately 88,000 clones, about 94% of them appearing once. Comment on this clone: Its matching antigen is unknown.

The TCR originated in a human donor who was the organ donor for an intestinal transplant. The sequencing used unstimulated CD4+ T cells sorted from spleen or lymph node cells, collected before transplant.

CDR3 in amino acids: CASSLPSLVGEQYF. Here the CDR3 DNA reads TGTGCCAGCAGTTTACCAAGCCTCGTTGGGGAGCAGTACTTC. This sequence joins TRBV28 and TRBJ2-7; D call uncertain. Trimming cost V 2 bases and J 7 bases, with 15 bases left between them. Germline V gene lookup returns CDR1 MDHEN and CDR2 SYDVKM. The CDR3 totals 14 residues.